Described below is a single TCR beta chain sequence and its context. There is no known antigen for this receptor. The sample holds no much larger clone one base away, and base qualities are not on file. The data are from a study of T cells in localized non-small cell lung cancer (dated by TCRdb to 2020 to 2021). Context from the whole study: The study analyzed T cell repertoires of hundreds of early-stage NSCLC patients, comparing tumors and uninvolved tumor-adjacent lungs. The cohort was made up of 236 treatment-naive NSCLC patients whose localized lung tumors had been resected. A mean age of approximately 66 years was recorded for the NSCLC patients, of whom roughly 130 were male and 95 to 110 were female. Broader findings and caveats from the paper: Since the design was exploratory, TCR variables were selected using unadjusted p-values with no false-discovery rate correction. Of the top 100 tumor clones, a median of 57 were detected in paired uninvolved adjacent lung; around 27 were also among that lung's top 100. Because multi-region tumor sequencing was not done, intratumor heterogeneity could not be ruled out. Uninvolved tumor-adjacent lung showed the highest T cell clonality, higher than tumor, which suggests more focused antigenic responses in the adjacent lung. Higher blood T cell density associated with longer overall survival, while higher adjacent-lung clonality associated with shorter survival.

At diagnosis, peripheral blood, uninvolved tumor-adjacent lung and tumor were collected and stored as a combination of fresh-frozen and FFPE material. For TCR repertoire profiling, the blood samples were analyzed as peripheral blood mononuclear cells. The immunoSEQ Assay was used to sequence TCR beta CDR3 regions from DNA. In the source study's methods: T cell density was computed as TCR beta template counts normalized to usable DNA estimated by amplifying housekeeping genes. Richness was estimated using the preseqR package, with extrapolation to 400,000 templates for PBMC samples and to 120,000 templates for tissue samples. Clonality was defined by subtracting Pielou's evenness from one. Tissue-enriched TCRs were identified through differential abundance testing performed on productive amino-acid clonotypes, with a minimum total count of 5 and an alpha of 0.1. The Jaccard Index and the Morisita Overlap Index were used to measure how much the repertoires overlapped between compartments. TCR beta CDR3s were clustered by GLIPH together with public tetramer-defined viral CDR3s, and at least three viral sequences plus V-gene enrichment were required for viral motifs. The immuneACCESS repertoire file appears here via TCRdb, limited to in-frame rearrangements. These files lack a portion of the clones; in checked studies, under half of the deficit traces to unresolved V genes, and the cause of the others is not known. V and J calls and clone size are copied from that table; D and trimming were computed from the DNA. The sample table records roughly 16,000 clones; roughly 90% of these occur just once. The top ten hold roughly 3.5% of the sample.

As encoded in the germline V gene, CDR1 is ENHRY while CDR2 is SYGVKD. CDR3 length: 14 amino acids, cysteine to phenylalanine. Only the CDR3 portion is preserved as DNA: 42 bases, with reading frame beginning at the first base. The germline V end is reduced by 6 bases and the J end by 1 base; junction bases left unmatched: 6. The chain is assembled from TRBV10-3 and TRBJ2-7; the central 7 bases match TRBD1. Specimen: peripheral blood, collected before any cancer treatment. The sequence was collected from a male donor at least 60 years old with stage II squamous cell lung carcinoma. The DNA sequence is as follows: TGTGCCATCAGGGCCACAGGGGAGTCCTACGAGCAGTACTTC. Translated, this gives CAIRATGESYEQYF.